Below, 15 T cell receptor beta chains from the same sample are listed, as sequenced in a study of blood T cell repertoires in COVID-19. Produced via immunoSEQ multiplex PCR; TCRdb's table is partial and in-frame only. The table records about 110,000 clones, roughly 80% of them present only once. The sequenced sample consisted of peripheral blood. These TCRs come from a human donor in a cohort sampled during active COVID-19.

This clone occurred once. J is TRBJ1-1 and V is TRBV28; D may be TRBD1 (6 bases). V was trimmed by 5 bases and J by 7 bases, leaving 11 bases between them. Germline CDR1 and CDR2: MDHEN and SYDVKM. The CDR3 consists of 12 residues. For the CDR3, the DNA is TGTGCCAGCAGTGAAAGGACAGTTGAAGCTTTCTTT. Translating it yields CASSERTVEAFF.

The CDR3 nucleotides are TGCAGTGCTAGTGGGGGCGGATTGACTGAAGCTTTCTTT. Amino acid sequence: CSASGGGLTEAFF. This chain joins TRBV20-1 and TRBJ1-1; maybe TRBD1 (6 bases). The CDR3 runs 13 residues. V was clipped by 3 bases and J by 5 bases, with 13 bases between them. Per germline, CDR1 DFQATT and CDR2 SNEGSKA (reference sequence).

This clone was detected only once. CDR3 DNA sequence: TGCGCCAGCAGCCAAGAAGGAACAGGGGCATATGGCTACACCTTC. Protein product: CASSQEGTGAYGYTF. The rearrangement joins TRBV4-3 to TRBJ1-2, with 7 positions matching TRBD1. The V segment lost 0 bases and the J segment 5 bases; nucleotides outside the gene matches: 6. Germline CDR1 and CDR2: LGHNA and YSLEER. The CDR3 is made up of 15 amino acids.

The chain uses TRBV19 and TRBJ2-7, with TRBD2 identical over 7 bases. Germline values: CDR1 LNHDA, CDR2 SQIVND (reference sequence). J lost 0 bases, V lost 4 bases, and 9 bases had no gene match. The length of the CDR3 is 16 residues. The CDR3 DNA reads as TGTGCCAGTAGTACCCCCGGGACTAAAAGCTCCTACGAGCAGTACTTC. It is translated as CASSTPGTKSSYEQYF.

This sequence joins TRBV12-3 or TRBV12-4 and TRBJ2-3; D possibly corresponds to TRBD1 (6 bases). V shed 8 bases and J shed 10 bases, with 10 bases lying between them. The CDR3 loop spans 10 amino acids. The CDR3 nucleotides read TGTGCCAGCGGGGGCATTGCGCAGTATTTT. It is translated as CASGGIAQYF.

The chain couples TRBV19 to TRBJ2-1, with D unresolved. Germline V gives CDR1 LNHDA, CDR2 SQIVND (reference sequence). This CDR3 contains 15 residues. The V and J ends lost 1 base and 4 bases respectively, with 11 bases between them. CDR3 region: CASSIGLASYNEQFF. The CDR3 region has the DNA TGTGCCAGTAGTATAGGGTTGGCATCGTACAATGAGCAGTTCTTC.

The chain couples TRBV7-2 to TRBJ2-3; TRBD2 matches 12 bases. V shed 5 bases, J shed 1 base, and the junction held 13 bases outside the gene matches. The CDR3 is 19 amino acids. CDR1 is SGHTA and CDR2 is FQGNSA in the germline V gene. The CDR3 sequence: CASSTRLAGALLGTDTQYF. CDR3 in DNA: TGTGCCAGCAGCACACGACTAGCGGGAGCCCTCCTTGGCACAGATACGCAGTATTTT.

The sample holds a few counts of this clone. The V call is TRBV19, the J call TRBJ1-5; the D is unclear. Trimming cost V 5 bases and J 0 bases, with 8 bases left between them. Germline V gene lookup returns CDR1 LNHDA and CDR2 SQIVND (reference sequence). The CDR3 runs to 14 residues. The CDR3 reads CASSYKDSNQPQHF. For the CDR3, the DNA is TGTGCCAGTAGTTACAAAGATAGCAATCAGCCCCAGCATTTT.

J is TRBJ2-1 and V is TRBV19, with 12 bases matching TRBD2. This CDR3 has 17 amino acids. J was trimmed by 5 bases and V by 7 bases; bases with no gene match: 12. Germline loops: CDR1 LNHDA, CDR2 SQIVND (reference sequence). In DNA form, the CDR3 reads TGTGCCAGTACCCCTAGCAGGGGACTAGCGGGCCACAATGAGCAGTTCTTC. This sequence encodes CASTPSRGLAGHNEQFF.

The V and J genes are TRBV6-2 or TRBV6-3 and TRBJ1-5, with 12 bases fitting TRBD1. V was pared by 3 bases and J by 6 bases, with 6 bases of the junction left unmatched. The CDR3 is 16 amino acids. Per the germline V gene, CDR1 is MNHEY and CDR2 is SVGEGT. CDR3 amino acids: CASSYSGTGGIQPQHF. The CDR3 bases are TGTGCCAGCAGTTATTCGGGGACAGGGGGCATTCAGCCCCAGCATTTT.

This clone was picked up one time. V is TRBV4-3 and J is TRBJ2-3; possibly TRBD2 for D (5 bases). The V end lost 0 bases, the J end lost 6 bases, and 13 bases lay between the germline ends. The CDR3 contains 15 residues. Per germline, CDR1 LGHNA and CDR2 YSLEER. The CDR3 DNA is TGCGCCAGCAGCCAAGAAGGTGGGAGAGGGGATACGCAGTATTTT. Protein: CASSQEGGRGDTQYF.

The rearrangement uses TRBV20-1 and TRBJ2-3; TRBD2 aligns across 8 bases. The germline V gene has CDR1 DFQATT and CDR2 SNEGSKA (reference sequence). This CDR3 is 14 amino acids long. Trimming at V came to 3 bases and at J to 1 base, leaving 3 bases not matched to a gene. The CDR3 sequence: CSASTSGGTDTQYF. The CDR3 DNA sequence: TGCAGTGCTAGTACTAGCGGCGGCACAGATACGCAGTATTTT.

The J gene is TRBJ2-1, the V gene TRBV5-1; 11 bases map to TRBD2. After removal of 5 bases from V and 4 bases from J, the junction contained 2 bases not matched to a gene. Per the germline V gene, CDR1 is SGHRS and CDR2 is YFSETQ. CDR3 length: 14 residues. The CDR3 nucleotides read TGCGCCAGCAGACTAGCGGGAGATTACAATGAGCAGTTCTTC. This encodes CASRLAGDYNEQFF.

This chain uses TRBV12-5 with TRBJ2-3; D possibly corresponds to TRBD1 (6 bases). The CDR3 sequence is 14 residues long. The V gene lost 4 bases and the J gene lost 0 bases, with 8 bases spanning the gap. Germline V gene sequence: CDR1 LGHNT, CDR2 FRNRAP. The CDR3 DNA follows: TGTGCTAGTGGTTCAGGGGTTAGCACAGATACGCAGTATTTT. This gives the protein CASGSGVSTDTQYF. Full variable domain (rest looked up from reference TRBV12-5 and TRBJ2-3): DARVTQTPRHKVTEMGQEVTMRCQPILGHNTVFWYRQTMMQGLELLAYFRNRAPLDDSGMPKDRFSAEMPDATLATLKIQPSEPRDSAVYFCASGSGVSTDTQYFGPGTRLTVL.

The V call is TRBV19, the J call TRBJ1-2, with 10 bases aligning to TRBD1. CDR3 size: 15 residues. Germline CDR1 is LNHDA and CDR2 is SQIVND (reference sequence). V lost 6 bases to trimming and J lost 2 bases; unmatched junction nucleotides: 6. CDR3 bases: TGTGCCAGTAGGCCCAGGACAGGGGGGAACTATGGCTACACCTTC. This gives the protein CASRPRTGGNYGYTF.